This paragraph covers one T cell receptor beta chain sequence. These data belong to a study of blood T cell repertoires in COVID-19. Study-level information: The study drew acute and convalescent COVID-19 samples from the United States, Italy and Spain. Sample material is recorded as cDNA or gDNA derived from T cells, B-cell-depleted T cells, or PBMCs.

Measured with immunoSEQ multiplex PCR; TCRdb has only the in-frame clones, and not every one. The sample includes a few hundred thousand clones, around four fifths of them seen just once. The CDR3 loop spans 18 amino acids. CDR1 is LNHDA, CDR2 SQIVND, per germline (reference sequence). The V gene end was trimmed by 5 bases and the J gene end by 6 bases; junction bases not matched to a gene: 14. The sample consisted of peripheral blood. The TCR comes from a man between 45 and 60 years old with active or convalescent COVID-19. V usage is TRBV19 and J usage is TRBJ2-1; 12 nucleotides line up with TRBD2. The CDR3 loop reads CASSGRDGPGLAGNEQFF. The CDR3 DNA is TGTGCCAGTAGTGGGCGGGACGGACCGGGACTAGCGGGCAATGAGCAGTTCTTC.